This T cell receptor beta chain is from a study of T cell responses to AZD1222 COVID-19 vaccine. General study findings and limits: Baseline seropositives among AZD1222 recipients totaled only 5 to 7. Spike-specific TCR breadth and depth were elevated following two AZD1222 doses.

The method was immunoSEQ multiplex PCR; TCRdb's version includes in-frame clones alone and lacks a portion of them. The data contain 150,000 to 200,000 clones, 88% of them singletons. Germline V lookup: CDR1 SGHKS, CDR2 YYEKEE (reference sequence). Trimming at V came to 2 bases and at J to 0 bases, leaving 14 bases not matched to a gene. CDR3 length: 19 amino acids. Turning to this clone: What it binds is unknown.

Source: peripheral blood, taken 28 days after the second AZD1222 dose. The receptor comes from an adult who received the AZD1222 COVID-19 vaccine. This chain links TRBV5-5 with TRBJ1-3; the match to TRBD1 covers 7 bases. CDR3: CASSFNPSGTAISGNTIYF. The CDR3 DNA follows: TGTGCCAGCAGCTTTAACCCTTCCGGGACAGCCATCTCTGGAAACACCATATATTTT.